The T cell receptor beta chain under discussion was sequenced for a study of glioma-infiltrating T cells. General study points: Above-expected tissue-blood divergence occurred in all gliomas, most in low-grade ones.

Germline CDR1 and CDR2: MDHEN and SYDVKM. CDR3 length: 17 amino acids. Trimming removed 6 bases from V and 2 bases from J, with 22 bases in between. This clonotype showed up many times. Its antigen is unidentified. Using RNA template, CDR3s of TCR alpha and beta were amplified with iRepertoire arm-PCR. Tissue mRNA or PBMC total RNA, 100-400 ng, went into one-step reverse transcription and amplification. TCRdb analysed the multiplex PCR reads with MiXCR anew, one entry per CDR3 protein. Of 9,500 to 15,000 distinct CDR3 sequences in the sample, about 25% are singletons; the top ten hold about 41%. The chain uses TRBV28 and TRBJ1-1; D gene unclear. This sequence originates from a human donor with low-grade glioma or glioblastoma, undergoing nonglioma brain surgery, or in good health (not recorded which). Sequencing input: glioma tissue, nonneoplastic brain tissue, or PBMCs (not recorded which). The DNA for the CDR3 is TGTGCCAGCAGGTCGTTGTGGTCGGACCTTATCAACACTGAAGCTTTCTTT. Translation: CASRSLWSDLINTEAFF.